This T cell receptor beta chain was captured in a study of shared clonotypes between healthy human individuals. In the study overall: The cohort had two women and three men, ages 18 to 49. The study used three CD4 naive, three CD4 memory, two CD8 naive and one CD8 memory plate per donor.

The authors ran the assay at deep level. Assay used: immunoSEQ multiplex PCR; TCRdb lists only in-frame clones, some missing. This sample has 2 million to 2.5 million clones; approximately 94% occur once, and the top ten carry over 0.1%. Germline V gene lookup returns CDR1 SGHNT and CDR2 YYREEE (reference sequence). The CDR3 contains 15 residues. V shed 1 base and J shed 2 bases, with 12 bases lying between them. Into CD45RA+ naive and CD45RA-negative memory subsets, the CD4+ cells were split. The sequence was collected from a man between 18 and 29 years old in good health. The chain couples TRBV5-4 to TRBJ1-2; no definite D call. Sequencing used naive CD4+ T cells sorted from blood. Subset indicated: CD45RA+ positively selected. CDR3 protein: CASSLTLDSNYGYTF. For the CDR3, the DNA is TGTGCCAGCAGCTTGACTCTGGATTCAAACTATGGCTACACCTTC.